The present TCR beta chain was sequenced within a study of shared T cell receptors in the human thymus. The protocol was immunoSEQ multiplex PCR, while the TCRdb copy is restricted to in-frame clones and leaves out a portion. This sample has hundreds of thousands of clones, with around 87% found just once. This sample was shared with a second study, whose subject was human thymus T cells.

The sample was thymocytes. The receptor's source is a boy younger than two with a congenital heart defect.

DNA for the CDR3: TGTGCCAGCAGTGAATATTTATTTGGGAGGCGCGGTGGCAATCAGCCCCAGCATTTT. Its translation is CASSEYLFGRRGGNQPQHF. This chain connects TRBV6-1 to TRBJ1-5, with no clear D. The V gene's germline CDR1 is MNHNS and CDR2 SASEGT. The CDR3 extends over 19 amino acids. V was cut by 2 bases and J by 2 bases, with 22 bases left in between.